A single sample is the source of the 26 T cell receptor beta chains below, sequenced in a study of T cells in Graves' hyperthyroidism and ophthalmopathy. Researchers took RNA transcripts and amplified the TCR beta CDR3 regions from them. The HTBI primer set was used in a first-round RT-PCR of the TCR CDR3. TCRdb fed the multiplex PCR reads into MiXCR, producing one record per CDR3 protein. This table holds about 620,000 distinct CDR3 sequences, 15% to 20% found once. Sequenced sample: blood. The receptors stem from a woman in her 30s with Graves' hyperthyroidism.

The sample holds many counts of this clonotype. This chain uses TRBV30 with TRBJ2-5, with a possible D match to TRBD2 (6 bases). Germline V gives CDR1 GTSNPN, CDR2 SVGIG (reference sequence). CDR3 length: 14 residues. Trimming shortened V by 3 bases and J by 5 bases, and 16 bases separated the two germline ends. CDR3 in DNA: TGTGCCTGGAGCTCGGATAGCGGTGGTGAGACCCAGTACTTC. Protein sequence: CAWSSDSGGETQYF.

This clonotype has ten or more counts. This chain uses TRBV20-1 with TRBJ2-1; 9 bases map to TRBD2. CDR1 and CDR2 from the germline V gene are DFQATT and SNEGSKA (reference sequence). With 5 bases clipped from V and 2 bases from J, the junction kept 7 bases outside the gene matches. The CDR3 consists of 15 residues. CDR3 bases: TGCAGTGCTTGGGGCATAGCGGGAGCCTACAATGAGCAGTTCTTC. Protein sequence: CSAWGIAGAYNEQFF.

This clonotype has just a few counts. V gene TRBV29-1 combines with J gene TRBJ2-2; D remains unclear. CDR1 is SQVTM and CDR2 is ANQGSEA in the germline V gene. The CDR3 sequence is 13 residues long. V lost 3 bases, J lost 5 bases, and 10 bases lay in between. The CDR3 sequence: CSVDDGLTGELFF. The CDR3, as DNA: TGCAGCGTTGACGATGGGTTAACCGGGGAGCTGTTTTTT.

This clonotype was found many times. The chain links TRBV28 to TRBJ2-7; D could derive from TRBD1 or TRBD2 (5 bases each). In germline, CDR1 is MDHEN, CDR2 SYDVKM. V lost 2 bases to trimming and J lost 2 bases, with 13 bases between them. The CDR3 loop spans 15 amino acids. CDR3 bases: TGTGCCAGCAGTTTAACCGGGACGCCAACCTACGAGCAGTACTTC. Its protein product is CASSLTGTPTYEQYF.

This clonotype was found many times. The chain uses TRBV12-3 or TRBV12-4 and TRBJ1-4; tentative D call: TRBD1 (6 bases). The CDR3 runs to 16 residues. Trimming left V 5 bases short and J 8 bases short, with 21 bases between. The CDR3 spells CASSRRTTGLGEKLFF. The CDR3 coding sequence is TGTGCCAGCAGTCGACGCACTACAGGGCTGGGGGAAAAACTGTTTTTT.

In its sample, this clonotype was seen many times. The J gene is TRBJ1-3, the V gene TRBV12-3 or TRBV12-4; maybe TRBD1 (6 bases). V shed 3 bases and J shed 4 bases, with 13 bases lying between them. CDR3 size: 15 residues. The CDR3 nucleotides read TGTGCCAGCAGTTTCTCTCAGGGGACCGGAAACACCATATATTTT. It specifies CASSFSQGTGNTIYF.

As for this clonotype: A much bigger clone sits one base away, suggesting this may be a read error. In DNA, the CDR3 is TGTGCCAGCAGGGGGGTAGGCAGCCTATCTAACTATGGCTACACCTTC. This sequence encodes CASRGVGSLSNYGYTF. This chain joins TRBV27 and TRBJ1-2; weak D call: TRBD1 (5 bases). Germline-derived CDR1 and CDR2 are MNHEY and SMNVEV (reference sequence). The CDR3 spans 16 residues. Trimming left V 6 bases short and J 0 bases short, with 17 bases between.

This clonotype was found many times. The rearrangement uses TRBV20-1 and TRBJ2-1; no clear D gene. Trimming shortened V by 8 bases and J by 0 bases, and 17 bases separated the two germline ends. The CDR3 has 15 residues. The germline V gene encodes CDR1 DFQATT and CDR2 SNEGSKA (reference sequence). The CDR3 bases are TGCAGTTTTATAAAAGACTCGAGCTCCTACAATGAGCAGTTCTTC. It codes for CSFIKDSSSYNEQFF.

CDR3 region: CASSLGQELFF. CDR3 bases: TGTGCCAGCAGCTTAGGACAAGAGCTGTTTTTT. V and J are TRBV13 and TRBJ2-2; no clear D. Germline CDR1 and CDR2: PRHDT and FYEKMQ (reference sequence). Trimming removed 0 bases at V and 11 bases at J, with 4 bases between. CDR3 length: 11 amino acids.

The V gene is TRBV28, the J gene TRBJ2-1, with 7 bases that match TRBD2. Germline values: CDR1 MDHEN, CDR2 SYDVKM. The junction had 12 bases not matched to a gene; V was cut back by 6 bases and J by 7 bases. This CDR3 is 15 amino acids long. In nucleotides, the CDR3 is TGTGCCAGCAGGGCCTTTGCGGGAGCGGTTAATGAGCAGTTCTTC. Amino acids: CASRAFAGAVNEQFF.

V usage is TRBV6-1 and J usage is TRBJ2-7; tentatively, D is TRBD1 (6 bases). The germline V gene has CDR1 MNHNS and CDR2 SASEGT. V shed 3 bases and J shed 2 bases, with 11 bases lying between them. The CDR3 sequence is 14 residues long. The CDR3 DNA reads TGTGCCAGCAGTGAGATGAACAGGGCCTACGAGCAGTACTTC. This codes for CASSEMNRAYEQYF.

The chain links TRBV19 to TRBJ1-5, with D unresolved. Trimming pared 0 bases from V and 1 base from J, leaving 13 bases between. Germline CDR1 LNHDA, CDR2 SQIVND (reference sequence). This CDR3 contains 17 residues. This CDR3 reads CASSIDLWSGSNQPQHF. Here the CDR3 DNA reads TGTGCCAGTAGTATAGATCTATGGAGTGGGAGCAATCAGCCCCAGCATTTT.

The chain recombines TRBV6-2 or TRBV6-3 with TRBJ2-7; no firm D call. TRBJ2-1 explains the end of the DNA better; the J call may be wrong. The CDR3 covers 13 residues. Germline assignment: CDR1 MNHEY and CDR2 SVGEGT. CDR3 residues: CASSPPGGYEQFF. Here the CDR3 DNA reads TGTGCCAGCAGTCCCCCGGGCGGTTACGAGCAGTTCTTC.

At least ten counts were recorded for this clonotype. The V call is TRBV3-1, the J call TRBJ1-6, with D possibly TRBD1 on 5 matching bases. Germline V gene lookup returns CDR1 LGHDT and CDR2 YNNKEL (reference sequence). Trimming cost V 1 base and J 15 bases, with 10 bases left between them. This CDR3 has 12 residues. CDR3 protein: CASSQAGFVLHF. In DNA form, the CDR3 reads TGTGCCAGCAGCCAAGCAGGGTTTGTCCTCCACTTT.

There are many counts of this clonotype. V is TRBV30 and J is TRBJ1-1, with no clear D. Trimming shortened V by 0 bases and J by 7 bases, and 12 bases separated the two germline ends. The CDR3 runs to 13 residues. Germline V gene sequence: CDR1 GTSNPN, CDR2 SVGIG (reference sequence). Here the CDR3 reads CAWSVFFGSEAFF. The CDR3 nucleotides read TGTGCCTGGAGTGTATTTTTCGGCAGTGAAGCTTTCTTT.

This clonotype has ten or more counts. The rearrangement joins TRBV11-2 to TRBJ2-7, with a tentative D call TRBD1 (7 bases). Looked up from germline, CDR1 is SGHAT and CDR2 is FQNNGV. Between the trimmed V and J ends, which lost 6 bases and 2 bases, there was a span of 11 bases. The CDR3 length is 13 residues. In DNA, the CDR3 is TGTGCCAGCAGGCCAGGGGGGACCTACGAGCAGTACTTC. Its protein product is CASRPGGTYEQYF.

The J gene is TRBJ1-4, the V gene TRBV11-2; TRBD1 agrees at 9 bases. V shed 7 bases, J shed 8 bases, and the junction held 8 bases outside the gene matches. This CDR3 contains 14 residues. The V gene's germline CDR1 is SGHAT and CDR2 FQNNGV. CDR3 sequence (DNA): TGTGCCAGCAAACAATGGACAGGGGACGAAAAACTGTTTTTT. It encodes CASKQWTGDEKLFF.

This clonotype showed up many times. This chain joins TRBV11-2 and TRBJ2-7; D might be TRBD1 (5 bases). Looked up from germline, CDR1 is SGHAT and CDR2 is FQNNGV. Trimming left V 1 base short and J 4 bases short, with 17 bases between. The CDR3 is 16 residues long. As DNA, the CDR3 is TGTGCCAGCAGCTTAGCCTCAGGGAATCCCCCATACGAGCAGTACTTC. This gives the protein CASSLASGNPPYEQYF.

This clonotype came up many times. The chain employs TRBV20-1 and TRBJ1-6; a weak D match, TRBD1 (5 bases). Germline-derived CDR1 and CDR2 are DFQATT and SNEGSKA (reference sequence). This CDR3 comprises 15 residues. The V gene lost 0 bases and the J gene lost 10 bases, with 16 bases spanning the gap. The CDR3 is CSARDQNGHSSPLHF. The CDR3 DNA reads as TGCAGTGCTAGAGACCAGAATGGACACAGCTCACCCCTCCACTTT.

This clonotype was counted only a few times. V gene TRBV9 combines with J gene TRBJ2-5; a possible D gene is TRBD2 (6 bases). With 3 bases removed from V and 2 bases from J, the gap between germline ends came to 11 bases. CDR1 SGDLS and CDR2 YYNGEE come from the germline V gene. The CDR3 loop spans 14 amino acids. CDR3 residues: CASSGGDWQETQYF. The CDR3 bases are TGTGCCAGCAGCGGAGGGGACTGGCAAGAGACCCAGTACTTC.

The sample holds many counts of this clonotype. J is TRBJ2-1 and V is TRBV5-1; possibly TRBD1 for D (6 bases). CDR3 length equals 13 residues. Looked up from germline, CDR1 is SGHRS and CDR2 is YFSETQ. V gave up 2 bases and J gave up 5 bases, with 8 bases separating them. The CDR3 sequence: CASSFGDNNEQFF. CDR3 DNA sequence: TGCGCCAGCAGCTTCGGGGACAACAATGAGCAGTTCTTC.

This clonotype was picked up many times. The rearrangement uses TRBV3-1 and TRBJ2-1; 12 bases are a match to TRBD2. With 1 base clipped from V and 7 bases from J, the junction kept 14 bases outside the gene matches. The CDR3 contains 19 residues. Per the germline V gene, CDR1 is LGHDT and CDR2 is YNNKEL (reference sequence). The CDR3 loop is CASSQGFLVLAGGRNEQFF. In DNA form, the CDR3 reads TGTGCCAGCAGCCAAGGGTTTTTAGTGCTAGCGGGGGGGCGGAATGAGCAGTTCTTC.

This clonotype occurred many times. The V call is TRBV11-2, the J call TRBJ2-3, with D possibly being TRBD1 (6 bases). V lost 4 bases, J lost 4 bases, and 9 bases lay in between. The CDR3 is 13 amino acids. In germline, CDR1 is SGHAT, CDR2 FQNNGV. CDR3 region: CASSSGQPDTQYF. The CDR3 DNA reads as TGTGCCAGCAGCTCCGGACAGCCAGATACGCAGTATTTT. The whole variable domain, filled in from reference TRBV11-2 and TRBJ2-3, reads EAGVAQSPRYKIIEKRQSVAFWCNPISGHATLYWYQQILGQGPKLLIQFQNNGVVDDSQLPKDRFSAERLKGVDSTLKIQPAKLEDSAVYLCASSSGQPDTQYFGPGTRLTVL.

Turning to this clonotype: A much larger clone differs by one base, so this may be a read error. V and J are TRBV7-8 and TRBJ2-2; TRBD2 agrees at 7 bases. The V and J ends lost 8 bases and 5 bases, in that order; junction bases with no gene match: 5. CDR1 and CDR2 (germline): SGHVS, FQNEAQ. This CDR3 contains 13 residues. CDR3: CASGRASTGELFF. The DNA for the CDR3 is TGTGCCAGCGGGAGGGCCTCAACCGGGGAGCTGTTTTTT. Based on the CDR3 plus reference TRBV7-8 and TRBJ2-2, the full variable domain is GAGVSQSPRYKVAKRGQDVALRCDPISGHVSLFWYQQALGQGPEFLTYFQNEAQLDKSGLPSDRFFAERPEGSVSTLKIQRTQQEDSAVYLCASGRASTGELFFGEGSRLTVL.

This clonotype showed up many times. The J gene is TRBJ2-7, the V gene TRBV20-1; D remains unclear. The germline gives CDR1 DFQATT, CDR2 SNEGSKA (reference sequence). Trimming took 0 bases from V and 4 from J, leaving 13 bases between them. This CDR3 has 14 amino acids. This CDR3 is CSARDHDTPYEQYF. The CDR3 region has the DNA TGCAGTGCTAGAGATCATGACACCCCGTACGAGCAGTACTTC.

This clonotype was observed at least ten times. CDR3 in amino acids: CASSLGTSSYQETQYF. In DNA form, the CDR3 reads TGTGCCAGCAGTTTGGGGACTAGCAGCTATCAAGAGACCCAGTACTTC. The chain combines TRBV6-2 or TRBV6-3 with TRBJ2-5; 9 nucleotides line up with TRBD2. Germline CDR1 reads MNHEY; CDR2 reads SVGEGT. V lost 4 bases to trimming and J lost 2 bases; unmatched junction nucleotides: 8. This CDR3 is built from 16 residues.